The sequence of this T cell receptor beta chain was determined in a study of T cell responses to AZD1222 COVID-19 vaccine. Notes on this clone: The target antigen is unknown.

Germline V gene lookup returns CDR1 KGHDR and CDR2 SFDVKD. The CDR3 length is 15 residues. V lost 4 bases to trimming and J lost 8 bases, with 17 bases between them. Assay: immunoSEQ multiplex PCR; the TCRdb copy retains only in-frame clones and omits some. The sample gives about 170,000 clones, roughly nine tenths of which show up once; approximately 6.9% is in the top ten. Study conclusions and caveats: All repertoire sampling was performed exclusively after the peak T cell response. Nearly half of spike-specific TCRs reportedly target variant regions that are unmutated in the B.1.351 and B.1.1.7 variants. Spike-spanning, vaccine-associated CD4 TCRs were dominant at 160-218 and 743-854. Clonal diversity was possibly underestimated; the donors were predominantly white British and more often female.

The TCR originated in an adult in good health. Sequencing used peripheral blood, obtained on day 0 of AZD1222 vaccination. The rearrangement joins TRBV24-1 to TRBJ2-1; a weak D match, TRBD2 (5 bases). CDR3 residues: CATSDPGFGGHEQFF. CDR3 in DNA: TGTGCCACCAGTGACCCGGGTTTTGGAGGCCATGAGCAGTTCTTC.